This T cell receptor (beta chain) originates from a study of T cell repertoires in cytomegalovirus infection. Study at large: Through public TCR beta signatures, both CMV infection and matching HLA type were indicated.

Details on this clonotype: Its target is not known.

General study results and limits: Across the ex vivo response, the dominant clonotypes were HLA-C-restricted CMV-specific TCR beta clonotypes.

The CDR3 consists of 15 residues. Trimming shortened V by 4 bases and J by 5 bases, and 15 bases separated the two germline ends. Germline CDR1 and CDR2: LGHNA and YSLEER. TCRdb passed the reads through MiXCR, listing each CDR3 protein once. The table lists roughly 200,000 distinct CDR3 sequences, about a sixth of them singletons. This TCR came from a human donor in good health (CMV status not recorded). Some clones in this sample may be carry-over from other donors' samples. Sequencing was performed on CD8+ T cells from PBMCs. V is TRBV4-3 and J is TRBJ2-1; TRBD2 is a possible D gene (6 bases). The CDR3 bases are TGCGCCAGCAGCCGAGGCTCGGGACTCAACAATGAGCAGTTCTTC. This codes for CASSRGSGLNNEQFF.